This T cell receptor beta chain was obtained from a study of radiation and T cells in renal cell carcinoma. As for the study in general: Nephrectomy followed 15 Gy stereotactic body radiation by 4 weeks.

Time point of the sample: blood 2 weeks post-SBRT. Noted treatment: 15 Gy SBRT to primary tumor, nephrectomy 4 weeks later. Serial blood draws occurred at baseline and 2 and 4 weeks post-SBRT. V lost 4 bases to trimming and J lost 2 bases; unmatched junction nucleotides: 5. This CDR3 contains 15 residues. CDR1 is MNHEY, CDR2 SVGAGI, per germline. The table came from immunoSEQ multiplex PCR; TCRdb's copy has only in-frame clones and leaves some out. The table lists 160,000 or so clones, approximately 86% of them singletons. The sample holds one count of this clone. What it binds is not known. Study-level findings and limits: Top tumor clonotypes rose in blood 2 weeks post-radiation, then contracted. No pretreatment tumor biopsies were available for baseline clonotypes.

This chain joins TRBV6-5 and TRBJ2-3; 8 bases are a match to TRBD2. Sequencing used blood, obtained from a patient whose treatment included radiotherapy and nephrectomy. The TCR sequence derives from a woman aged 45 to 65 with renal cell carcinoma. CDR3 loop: CASSSSGSYTDTQYF. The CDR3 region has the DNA TGTGCCAGCAGTTCCAGCGGGAGCTACACAGATACGCAGTATTTT.